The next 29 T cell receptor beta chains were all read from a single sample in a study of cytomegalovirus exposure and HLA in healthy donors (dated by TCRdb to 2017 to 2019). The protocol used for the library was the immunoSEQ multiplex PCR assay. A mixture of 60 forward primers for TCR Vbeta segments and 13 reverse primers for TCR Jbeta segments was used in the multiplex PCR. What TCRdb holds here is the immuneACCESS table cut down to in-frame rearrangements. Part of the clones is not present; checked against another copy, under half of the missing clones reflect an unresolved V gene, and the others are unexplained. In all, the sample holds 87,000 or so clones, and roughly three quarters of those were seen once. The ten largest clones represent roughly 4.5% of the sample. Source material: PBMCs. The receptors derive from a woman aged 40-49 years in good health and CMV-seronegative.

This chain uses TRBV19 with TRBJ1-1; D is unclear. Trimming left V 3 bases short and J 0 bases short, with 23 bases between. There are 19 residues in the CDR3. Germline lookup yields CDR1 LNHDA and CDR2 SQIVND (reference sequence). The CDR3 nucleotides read TGTGCCAGTAGTATTCGAATTGGTCTGCGGGCCGCGATGAACACTGAAGCTTTCTTT. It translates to CASSIRIGLRAAMNTEAFF.

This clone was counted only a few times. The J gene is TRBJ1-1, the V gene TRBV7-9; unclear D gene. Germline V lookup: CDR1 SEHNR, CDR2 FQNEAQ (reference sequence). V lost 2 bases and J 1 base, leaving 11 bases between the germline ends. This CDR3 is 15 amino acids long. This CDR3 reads CASSLLAGWNTEAFF. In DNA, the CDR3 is TGTGCCAGCAGCTTATTGGCAGGTTGGAACACTGAAGCTTTCTTT.

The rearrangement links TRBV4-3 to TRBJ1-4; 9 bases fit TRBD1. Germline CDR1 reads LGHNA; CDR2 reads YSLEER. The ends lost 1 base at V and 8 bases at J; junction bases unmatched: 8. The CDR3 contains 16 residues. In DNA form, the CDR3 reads TGCGCCAGCAGCCAAGGCCTCGGACAGGGGTCGGAAAAACTGTTTTTT. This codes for CASSQGLGQGSEKLFF.

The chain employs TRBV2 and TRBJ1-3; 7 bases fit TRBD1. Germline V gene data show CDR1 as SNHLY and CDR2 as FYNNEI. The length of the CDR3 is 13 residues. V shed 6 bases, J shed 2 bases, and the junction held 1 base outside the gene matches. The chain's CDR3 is CASRGTAGNTIYF. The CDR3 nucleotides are TGTGCCAGCAGGGGGACAGCTGGAAACACCATATATTTT.

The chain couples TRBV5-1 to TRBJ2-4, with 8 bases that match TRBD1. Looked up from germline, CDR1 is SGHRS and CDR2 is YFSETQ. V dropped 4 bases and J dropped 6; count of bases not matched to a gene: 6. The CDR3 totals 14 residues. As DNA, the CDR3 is TGCGCCAGCAGCCCAGGACAGGGTGGAAACATTCAGTACTTC. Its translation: CASSPGQGGNIQYF. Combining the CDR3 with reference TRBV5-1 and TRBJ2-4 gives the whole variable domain KAGVTQTPRYLIKTRGQQVTLSCSPISGHRSVSWYQQTPGQGLQFLFEYFSETQRNKGNFPGRFSGRQFSNSRSEMNVSTLELGDSALYLCASSPGQGGNIQYFGAGTRLSVL.

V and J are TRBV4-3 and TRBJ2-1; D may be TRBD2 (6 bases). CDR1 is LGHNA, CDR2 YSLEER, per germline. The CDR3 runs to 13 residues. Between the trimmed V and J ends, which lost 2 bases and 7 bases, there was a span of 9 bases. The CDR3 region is CASSQSRGNEQFF. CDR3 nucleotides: TGCGCCAGCAGCCAATCCCGGGGGAATGAGCAGTTCTTC.

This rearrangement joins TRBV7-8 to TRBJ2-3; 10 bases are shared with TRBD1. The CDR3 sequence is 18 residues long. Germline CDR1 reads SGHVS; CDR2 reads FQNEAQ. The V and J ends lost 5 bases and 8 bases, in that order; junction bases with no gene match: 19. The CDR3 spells CASSPHGTTGGIIGTQYF. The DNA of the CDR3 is TGTGCCAGCAGCCCCCACGGCACGACAGGGGGCATTATCGGTACGCAGTATTTT.

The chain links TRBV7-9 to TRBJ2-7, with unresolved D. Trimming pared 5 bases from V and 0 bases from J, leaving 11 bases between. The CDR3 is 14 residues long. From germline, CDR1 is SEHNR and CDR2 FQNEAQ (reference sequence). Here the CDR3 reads CASSNGVSSYEQYF. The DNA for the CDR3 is TGTGCCAGCAGCAACGGAGTCAGCTCCTACGAGCAGTACTTC.

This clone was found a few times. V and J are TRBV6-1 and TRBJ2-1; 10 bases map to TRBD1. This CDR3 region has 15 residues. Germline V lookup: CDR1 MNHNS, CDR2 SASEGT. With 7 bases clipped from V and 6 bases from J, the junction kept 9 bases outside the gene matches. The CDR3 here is CASILGDRGRNEQFF. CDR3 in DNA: TGTGCCAGCATCTTGGGGGACAGGGGTCGCAATGAGCAGTTCTTC.

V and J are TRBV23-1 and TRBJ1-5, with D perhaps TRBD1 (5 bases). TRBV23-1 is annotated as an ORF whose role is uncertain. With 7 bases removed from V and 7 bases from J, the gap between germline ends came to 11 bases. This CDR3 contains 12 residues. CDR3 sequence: CASIPGGQPQHF. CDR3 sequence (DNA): TGCGCCAGCATTCCGGGGGGACAGCCCCAGCATTTT.

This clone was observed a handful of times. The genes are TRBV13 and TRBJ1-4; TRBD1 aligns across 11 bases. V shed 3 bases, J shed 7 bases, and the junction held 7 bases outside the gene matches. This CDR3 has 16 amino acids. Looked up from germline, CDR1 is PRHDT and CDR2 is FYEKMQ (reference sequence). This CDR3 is CASSLFSGTGGEKLFF. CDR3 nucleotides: TGTGCCAGCAGCTTGTTTTCCGGGACAGGGGGTGAAAAACTGTTTTTT.

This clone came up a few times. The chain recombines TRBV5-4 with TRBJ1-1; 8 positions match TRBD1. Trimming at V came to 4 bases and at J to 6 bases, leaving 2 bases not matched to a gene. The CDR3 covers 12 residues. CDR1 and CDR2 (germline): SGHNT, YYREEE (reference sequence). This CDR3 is CASSLGQAEAFF. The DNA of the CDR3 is TGTGCCAGCAGCCTGGGACAGGCTGAAGCTTTCTTT.

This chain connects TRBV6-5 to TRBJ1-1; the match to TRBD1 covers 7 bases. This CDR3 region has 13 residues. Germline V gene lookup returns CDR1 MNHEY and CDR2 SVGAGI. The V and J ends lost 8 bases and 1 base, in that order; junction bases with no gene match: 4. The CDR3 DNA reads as TGTGCCAGCCAGAGACAGGGGAACACTGAAGCTTTCTTT. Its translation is CASQRQGNTEAFF.

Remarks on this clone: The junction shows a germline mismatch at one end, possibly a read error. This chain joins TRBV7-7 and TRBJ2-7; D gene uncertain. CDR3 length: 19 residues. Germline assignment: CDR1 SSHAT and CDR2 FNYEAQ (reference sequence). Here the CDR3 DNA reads TGTGCTAGCAGCTTAGCCGTACATTCGCTAGTACCCTTTGACTACGAGCAGTACTTC. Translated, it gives CASSLAVHSLVPFDYEQYF.

DNA of the CDR3: TGTGCCAGCGCCAGTGGGGGGAACTATGGCTACACCTTC. This gives the protein CASASGGNYGYTF. The genes are TRBV9 and TRBJ1-2, with D perhaps matching TRBD1 (5 bases). Germline CDR1 is SGDLS and CDR2 is YYNGEE. The length of the CDR3 is 13 residues. Trimming cost V 7 bases and J 2 bases, with 12 bases left between them. Drawing the rest from reference TRBV9 and TRBJ1-2, the complete variable domain is DSGVTQTPKHLITATGQRVTLRCSPRSGDLSVYWYQQSLDQGLQFLIQYYNGEERAKGNILERFSAQQFPDLHSELNLSSLELGDSALYFCASASGGNYGYTFGSGTRLTVV.

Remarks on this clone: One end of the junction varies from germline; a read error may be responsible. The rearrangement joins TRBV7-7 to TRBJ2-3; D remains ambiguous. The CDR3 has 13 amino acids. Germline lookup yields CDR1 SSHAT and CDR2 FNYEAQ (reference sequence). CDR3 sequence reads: CASSLVTADTQYF. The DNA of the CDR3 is TGTGCTAGCAGCTTAGTAACAGCCGATACGCAGTATTTT.

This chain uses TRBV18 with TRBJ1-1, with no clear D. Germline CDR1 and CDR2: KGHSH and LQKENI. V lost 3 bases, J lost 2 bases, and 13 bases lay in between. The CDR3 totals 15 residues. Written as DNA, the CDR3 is TGTGCCAGCTCACCGAGGCCAGAGGGAAACACTGAAGCTTTCTTT. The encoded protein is CASSPRPEGNTEAFF.

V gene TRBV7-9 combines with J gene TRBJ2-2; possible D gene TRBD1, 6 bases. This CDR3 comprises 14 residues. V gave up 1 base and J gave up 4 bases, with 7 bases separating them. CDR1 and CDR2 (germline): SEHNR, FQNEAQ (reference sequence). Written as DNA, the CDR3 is TGTGCCAGCAGCTTAGGGACAGTCACCGGGGAGCTGTTTTTT. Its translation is CASSLGTVTGELFF.

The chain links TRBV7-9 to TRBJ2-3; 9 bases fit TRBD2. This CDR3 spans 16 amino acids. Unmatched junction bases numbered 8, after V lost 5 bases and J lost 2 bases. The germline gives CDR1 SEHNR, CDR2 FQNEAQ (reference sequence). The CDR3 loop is CASSPQTSGTTDTQYF. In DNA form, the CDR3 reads TGTGCCAGCAGCCCGCAGACTAGCGGAACCACAGATACGCAGTATTTT.

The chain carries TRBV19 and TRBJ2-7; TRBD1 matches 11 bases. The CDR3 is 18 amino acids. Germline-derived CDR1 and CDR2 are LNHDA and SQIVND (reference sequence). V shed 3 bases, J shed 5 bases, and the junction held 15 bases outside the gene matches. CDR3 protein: CASSMGQGGSSSPHEQYF. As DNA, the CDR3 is TGTGCCAGTAGTATGGGACAGGGGGGATCGAGTAGTCCCCACGAGCAGTACTTC. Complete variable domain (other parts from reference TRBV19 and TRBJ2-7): DGGITQSPKYLFRKEGQNVTLSCEQNLNHDAMYWYRQDPGQGLRLIYYSQIVNDFQKGDIAEGYSVSREKKESFPLTVTSAQKNPTAFYLCASSMGQGGSSSPHEQYFGPGTRLTVT.

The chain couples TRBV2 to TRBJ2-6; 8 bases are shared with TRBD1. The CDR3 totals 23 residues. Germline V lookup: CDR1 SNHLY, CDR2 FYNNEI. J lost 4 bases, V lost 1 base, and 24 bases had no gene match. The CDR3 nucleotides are TGTGCCAGCAGTGAAGTGTGGTACGGCTCGGTGGACAGGGTCTCGCTCGGGGCCAACGTCCTGACTTTC. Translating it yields CASSEVWYGSVDRVSLGANVLTF.

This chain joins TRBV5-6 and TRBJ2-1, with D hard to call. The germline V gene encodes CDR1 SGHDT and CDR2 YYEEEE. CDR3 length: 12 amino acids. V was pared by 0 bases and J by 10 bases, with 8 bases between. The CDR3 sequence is CASSLELREQFF. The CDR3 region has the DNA TGTGCCAGCAGCTTGGAGCTTCGCGAGCAGTTCTTC.

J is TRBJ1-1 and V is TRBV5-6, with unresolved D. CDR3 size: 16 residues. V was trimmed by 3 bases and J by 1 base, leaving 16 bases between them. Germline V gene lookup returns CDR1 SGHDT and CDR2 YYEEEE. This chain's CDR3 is CASSWAGRRPNTEAFF. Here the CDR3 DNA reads TGTGCCAGCAGCTGGGCGGGCAGAAGGCCGAACACTGAAGCTTTCTTT.

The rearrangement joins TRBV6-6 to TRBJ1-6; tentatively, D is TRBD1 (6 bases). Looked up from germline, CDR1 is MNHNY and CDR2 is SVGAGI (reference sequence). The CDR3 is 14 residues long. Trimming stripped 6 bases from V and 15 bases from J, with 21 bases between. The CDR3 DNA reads TGTGCCAGCAGGTCGACCGGGACACTCTTGGACCTCCACTTT. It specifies CASRSTGTLLDLHF.

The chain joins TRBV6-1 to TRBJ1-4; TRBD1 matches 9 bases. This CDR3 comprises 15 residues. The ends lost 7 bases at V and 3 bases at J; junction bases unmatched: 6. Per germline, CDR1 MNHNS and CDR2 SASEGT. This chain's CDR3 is CASTRQGVPNEKLFF. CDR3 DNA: TGTGCCAGCACGCGACAGGGGGTACCTAATGAAAAACTGTTTTTT.

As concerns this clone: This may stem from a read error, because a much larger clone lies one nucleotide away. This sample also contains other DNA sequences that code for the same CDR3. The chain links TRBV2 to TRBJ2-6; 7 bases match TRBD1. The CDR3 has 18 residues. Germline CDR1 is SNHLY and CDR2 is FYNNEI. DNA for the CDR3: TGTGCCAGCAATGAAGACAGGGCCTCTTTCTCTGGGGCCAACGTCCTGACTTTC. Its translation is CASNEDRASFSGANVLTF.

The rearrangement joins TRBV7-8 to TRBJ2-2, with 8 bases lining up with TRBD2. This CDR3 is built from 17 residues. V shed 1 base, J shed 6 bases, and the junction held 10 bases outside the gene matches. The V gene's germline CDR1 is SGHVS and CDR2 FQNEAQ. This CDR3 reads CASSLDHGGADSGELFF. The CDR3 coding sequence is TGTGCCAGCAGCTTAGACCACGGGGGGGCCGATTCCGGGGAGCTGTTTTTT.

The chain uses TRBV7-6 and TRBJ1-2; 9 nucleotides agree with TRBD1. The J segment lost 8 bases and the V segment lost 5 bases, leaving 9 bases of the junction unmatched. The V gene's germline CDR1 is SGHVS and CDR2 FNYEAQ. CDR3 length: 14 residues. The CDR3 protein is CASSRPGQGGGYTF. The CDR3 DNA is TGTGCCAGCAGCCGACCGGGACAGGGAGGGGGCTACACCTTC.

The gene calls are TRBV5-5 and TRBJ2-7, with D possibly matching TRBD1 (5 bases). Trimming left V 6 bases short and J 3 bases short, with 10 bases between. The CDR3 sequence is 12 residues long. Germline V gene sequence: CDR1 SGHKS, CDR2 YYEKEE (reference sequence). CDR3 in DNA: TGTGCCAGCACCTCTGGACACTACGAGCAGTACTTC. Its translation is CASTSGHYEQYF.